The rows below give T cell receptor beta chains drawn from one sample of a study of blood T cell repertoires in COVID-19. Libraries were prepared by immunoSEQ multiplex PCR; TCRdb keeps only in-frame clonotypes and omits some of them. Counted here are some 55,000 clones, about three quarters occurring once; the ten biggest clones make up about 40%. The source material was peripheral blood. The receptors come from a man in his sixties or seventies with active or convalescent COVID-19. Both conserved end residues are part of each CDR3. A D gene is named only where the DNA matches it firmly. Part of the rows lack a size; the others show once, few, many or a class for expanded clones.

DNA | CDR3 | J | size | D | V
TGTGCCACCAGTGATTCAGGCAGAGGGAATCAGCCCCAGCATTTT | CATSDSGRGNQPQHF | TRBJ1-5 | - | - | TRBV24-1
TGTGCCAGCAGCTTCCGACTAGCGGGAGAAGTTTGGAGTACGCAGTATTTT | CASSFRLAGEVWSTQYF | TRBJ2-3 | - | TRBD2 | TRBV11-3
TGTGCCAGCAATCCACAGCCTAACAATCAGCCCCAGCATTTT | CASNPQPNNQPQHF | TRBJ1-5 | - | - | TRBV6-5
TGTGCCAGCAGCTTATACGAGTCTCGGGAGACCCAGTACTTC | CASSLYESRETQYF | TRBJ2-5 | - | - | TRBV7-2
TGTGCCAGCAGCCTATATCGAGAGGGCTACACCTTC | CASSLYREGYTF | TRBJ1-2 | - | - | TRBV7-2
TGTGCCAGCAGCCGCGCCGGGACAGGATTTGGTTACGAGCAGTACTTC | CASSRAGTGFGYEQYF | TRBJ2-7 | - | TRBD1 | TRBV6-2/TRBV6-3
TGTGCCACCAGAGCAGGGGGAAGAACTGAAGCTTTCTTT | CATRAGGRTEAFF | TRBJ1-1 | - | TRBD1 | TRBV15
TGTGCCAGCAGCTTGTCATCAGGGGGGAGCCAGCCCCAGCATTTT | CASSLSSGGSQPQHF | TRBJ1-5 | - | TRBD1 | TRBV5-8
TGTGCCAGCAGCAACGTTGAGCAGTTCTTC | CASSNVEQFF | TRBJ2-1 | once | - | TRBV21-1
TGTGCCAGTAGTATAGGCGGGGGGGCATTGAGGGAGCAGTACTTC | CASSIGGGALREQYF | TRBJ2-7 | few | TRBD2 | TRBV19
TGTGCCAGCAGCTCCCGGACAGGGCCCGATACGCAGTATTTT | CASSSRTGPDTQYF | TRBJ2-3 | - | TRBD1 | TRBV6-2/TRBV6-3
TGTGCCAGCAGCTCAAGCGGGGGCCTCACCGGGGAGCTGTTTTTT | CASSSSGGLTGELFF | TRBJ2-2 | few | TRBD2 | TRBV5-5
TGTGCCAGCTCACCGGAGACGGATCTCCAGCAGTACTTC | CASSPETDLQQYF | TRBJ2-7 | few | - | TRBV18
TGTGCCTGGAGTGCTGGACAGTACAATCAGCCCCAGCATTTT | CAWSAGQYNQPQHF | TRBJ1-5 | few | - | TRBV30
TGTGCCAGCAGCTTGGAGGGATCCCACTCTGGGGCCAACGTCCTGACTTTC | CASSLEGSHSGANVLTF | TRBJ2-6 | - | - | TRBV7-3
TGCGCCAGCAGCCAAGGGACAGTGAGAACTAATGAAAAACTGTTTTTT | CASSQGTVRTNEKLFF | TRBJ1-4 | - | - | TRBV4-1
TGTGCCTGGAGAAGGCAGGTACAGGGGAAACTTCGGGATGGCTACACCTTC | CAWRRQVQGKLRDGYTF | TRBJ1-2 | - | TRBD1 | TRBV30
TGTGCCAGCAGCGTAGCTCAGGGGACAGACACTGAAGCTTTCTTT | CASSVAQGTDTEAFF | TRBJ1-1 | - | TRBD1 | TRBV9
TGTGCCAGCAGCCCGACCGGGACAGGGGCCACCGGGGAGCTGTTTTTT | CASSPTGTGATGELFF | TRBJ2-2 | - | TRBD1 | TRBV7-3
TGTGCCAGCAGTGATCTGGGGACAACCCCAGAGACCCAGTACTTC | CASSDLGTTPETQYF | TRBJ2-5 | once | - | TRBV6-1
TGTGCCAGTAGTACCAGGACTAGCGGGGGGTTAAATGAGCAGTTCTTC | CASSTRTSGGLNEQFF | TRBJ2-1 | - | TRBD2 | TRBV19
TGTGCCAGCAGCTTAGGAACAGCGGGGACAGGTACAGATACGCAGTATTTT | CASSLGTAGTGTDTQYF | TRBJ2-3 | - | - | TRBV7-9
TGCGCCAGCAGCCAACGACAGGCGTTCTCTGGAAACACCATATATTTT | CASSQRQAFSGNTIYF | TRBJ1-3 | - | - | TRBV4-3
TGTGCCAGCAGTCAGATAGCGGGAGACCCCCACGAGCAGTACTTC | CASSQIAGDPHEQYF | TRBJ2-7 | - | TRBD2 | TRBV6-2/TRBV6-3
TGCAGCGTCCAAAAAGGCGCGGGAAGCAATCAGCCCCAGCATTTT | CSVQKGAGSNQPQHF | TRBJ1-5 | - | - | TRBV29-1
TGTGCCAGCAGCCAGTCCCCCCTCTCCTACGAGCAGTACTTC | CASSQSPLSYEQYF | TRBJ2-7 | - | - | TRBV4-2
TGTGCCTGGGGAAAAGAGTATAGCAATCAGCCCCAGCATTTT | CAWGKEYSNQPQHF | TRBJ1-5 | - | - | TRBV30
TGTGCCAGCAGCGTTAAAATCGGTGGCTCTGGAAACACCATATATTTT | CASSVKIGGSGNTIYF | TRBJ1-3 | - | - | TRBV9
TGTGCCAGCAGCCTCAACCGGGGTTACGAGCAGTACTTC | CASSLNRGYEQYF | TRBJ2-7 | - | - | TRBV4-2
TGTGCCAGCAGTTACTCGGGGACAGGGGGCCACGAGCAGTACTTC | CASSYSGTGGHEQYF | TRBJ2-7 | - | TRBD1 | TRBV6-5
TGTGCCAGCAGCAGGACAGCTAATCAGCCCCAGCATTTT | CASSRTANQPQHF | TRBJ1-5 | - | - | TRBV5-6
TGTGCCAGCCCCAACAGGGGGCGAGCTGGCTACACCTTC | CASPNRGRAGYTF | TRBJ1-2 | - | TRBD1 | TRBV5-6
TGTGCCAGCAGTTACTCGCTAGCGGGGGGTACAGATACGCAGTATTTT | CASSYSLAGGTDTQYF | TRBJ2-3 | - | TRBD2 | TRBV6-2/TRBV6-3
TGTGCCAGCAGCTTAGAAGGGACAGCTTCCTACGAGCAGTACTTC | CASSLEGTASYEQYF | TRBJ2-7 | - | TRBD1 | TRBV7-8
TGTGCCAGCAGTTTATACGGGGGGCGGCCTTCCTACGAGCAGTACTTC | CASSLYGGRPSYEQYF | TRBJ2-7 | - | - | TRBV27
TGCGCCAGCAGCCAGGGGACCGGGACAGCTAATGAAAAACTGTTTTTT | CASSQGTGTANEKLFF | TRBJ1-4 | - | TRBD1 | TRBV4-1
TGTGCCAGCAGCTTAGCGGGACAGACATTCAATTCACCCCTCCACTTT | CASSLAGQTFNSPLHF | TRBJ1-6 | - | TRBD1 | TRBV7-2
TGTGCCAGCAGTTACTCGATCCTCGGTGAAGCTTTCTTT | CASSYSILGEAFF | TRBJ1-1 | - | - | TRBV6-2/TRBV6-3
TGCGCCAGCAGCCAAGGCCCTAGAGCGGGGGATTGGAGCTCCTACAATGAGCAGTTCTTC | CASSQGPRAGDWSSYNEQFF | TRBJ2-1 | - | TRBD2 | TRBV4-3
TGTGCCAGCAGCAAAGTAAACAGGGCCAACTATGGCTACACCTTC | CASSKVNRANYGYTF | TRBJ1-2 | - | - | TRBV21-1
TGTGCCAGCAGCCAAAGACAGGGAGTCTCACCCCTCCACTTT | CASSQRQGVSPLHF | TRBJ1-6 | - | TRBD1 | TRBV11-2
TGTGCCAGCAGCCTCCAGGGTGGAAACACCATATATTTT | CASSLQGGNTIYF | TRBJ1-3 | - | - | TRBV6-5
TGTGCCAGCAGCCAAGGGGGACAATATCCAGATACGCAGTATTTT | CASSQGGQYPDTQYF | TRBJ2-3 | - | - | TRBV3-1/TRBV3-2
TGTGCCAGCAGTATTCCCGGACTAGCGGGGGATCCAGATACGCAGTATTTT | CASSIPGLAGDPDTQYF | TRBJ2-3 | - | TRBD2 | TRBV6-2/TRBV6-3
TGTGCCAGCAGCCTGCGGGAAGGAGACACCATATATTTT | CASSLREGDTIYF | TRBJ1-3 | - | - | TRBV7-3
TGTGCCAGCAGCCAAGATCAGCCGGGAACTAGCACAGATACGCAGTATTTT | CASSQDQPGTSTDTQYF | TRBJ2-3 | - | - | TRBV4-2